This is a list of T cell receptor beta chains from one sample in a study of T cells in Graves' hyperthyroidism and ophthalmopathy. MiXCR was run by TCRdb on the multiplex PCR reads, yielding one entry per CDR3 protein. The repertoire holds around 350,000 distinct CDR3 sequences, with about 12% as singletons. Sample: blood. The receptors derive from a woman aged 18 to 35 with Graves' hyperthyroidism. CDR3s include the opening cysteine and the closing phenylalanine or tryptophan. The order of the fields is clone size, J gene, D gene, V gene, CDR3 DNA, CDR3 protein. A D gene is named only where the DNA matches it firmly. Expanded clones are given a class, and other clones once, few, many or no size at all.

. | TRBJ1-2 | . | TRBV29-1 | TGCAGCGTTGGATTTCCTCTCGCTGGCTACACCTTC | CSVGFPLAGYTF
many | TRBJ1-4 | TRBD1 | TRBV11-2 | TGTGCCAGCAGCCAACAGGGGTCTATGGGAAAACTGTTTTTT | CASSQQGSMGKLFF
few | TRBJ2-2 | TRBD2 | TRBV5-1 | TGCGCCAGCAGCCGAGCCACTAGCGGGGGGATGGACACCGGGGAGCTGTTTTTT | CASSRATSGGMDTGELFF
few | TRBJ2-7 | . | TRBV4-2 | TGTGCCAGCAGCCAAGGGGGCGGGCTCTCCTACGAGCAGTACTTC | CASSQGGGLSYEQYF
many | TRBJ2-1 | TRBD1 | TRBV7-9 | TGTGCCAGCAGCGCGACAGGGGGCAGGCTGGATGAGCAGTTCTTC | CASSATGGRLDEQFF
many | TRBJ2-1 | . | TRBV5-1 | TGCGCCAGCAGCCCGGGCTCGAGGGCTTACAATGAGCAGTTCTTC | CASSPGSRAYNEQFF
many | TRBJ2-7 | . | TRBV9 | TGTGCCAGCAGCGTAGGTCCGGGGGTGCCGAATGGCGAGCAGTACTTC | CASSVGPGVPNGEQYF
few | TRBJ2-2 | . | TRBV12-3/TRBV12-4 | TGTGCCAGCAGTTTGTGGCGCGGGGAGCTGTTTTTT | CASSLWRGELFF
. | TRBJ2-3 | TRBD2 | TRBV4-3 | TGCGCCAGCAGCCAAGAGGGACTAGCGGGACTGAATACGCAGTATTTT | CASSQEGLAGLNTQYF
many | TRBJ2-3 | TRBD2 | TRBV3-1 | TGTGCCAGCAGCCAAGTATCCGGTGGGGGGGCAGATACGCAGTATTTT | CASSQVSGGGADTQYF
few | TRBJ2-7 | . | TRBV9 | TGTGCCAGCAGCGTAGGGTCCAGTAGGTACGAGCAGTACTTC | CASSVGSSRYEQYF
many | TRBJ1-4 | . | TRBV20-1 | TGCAGTGCTCCAAGCGACACGGCACTGTTTTTT | CSAPSDTALFF
many | TRBJ2-1 | TRBD2 | TRBV5-1 | TGCGCCAGCAGCTTTAGCGGGGGGGCAGGAAATGAGCAGTTCTTC | CASSFSGGAGNEQFF
many | TRBJ1-1 | . | TRBV29-1 | TGCAGCGTAGACGCCGGGTGGGACACTGAAGCTTTCTTT | CSVDAGWDTEAFF
. | TRBJ1-6 | . | TRBV6-1 | TGTGCCAGCAGCCCCCAGTCCTCCTATAATTCACCCCTCCACTTT | CASSPQSSYNSPLHF
few | TRBJ2-3 | TRBD2 | TRBV7-3 | TGTGCCAGCAGTCCGGGGGGGCGGGGCCGCACAGATACGCAGTATTTT | CASSPGGRGRTDTQYF
many | TRBJ1-6 | . | TRBV20-1 | TGCAGTGCTAGAGATCCCCGGACAGAAGATAATTCACCCCTCCACTTT | CSARDPRTEDNSPLHF
few | TRBJ2-2 | TRBD1 | TRBV19 | TGTGCCAGTAGCTTCGGACAGGTGGGGACCGGGGAGCTGTTTTTT | CASSFGQVGTGELFF
many | TRBJ2-5 | TRBD2 | TRBV20-1 | TGCAGTGCTAGAGTCCTAGCGGGTGGGGGAGTCCAAGAGACCCAGTACTTC | CSARVLAGGGVQETQYF
many | TRBJ2-7 | . | TRBV2 | TGTGCCAGCAGTGTGGACATCTCCTCCTACGAGCAGTACTTC | CASSVDISSYEQYF
few | TRBJ1-2 | TRBD1 | TRBV28 | TGTGCCAGCAGTCCCATGGACGACAGGGGGAACTATGGCTACACCTTC | CASSPMDDRGNYGYTF
many | TRBJ1-1 | . | TRBV27 | TGTGCCAGCAGTCCTCTTGGGGGCATCCCTGAAGCTTTCTTT | CASSPLGGIPEAFF
few | TRBJ1-5 | TRBD1 | TRBV19 | TGTGCCAGTAGTTTGACAGGGGCTGGAAGCCAGCCCCAGCATTTT | CASSLTGAGSQPQHF
. | TRBJ2-2 | . | TRBV5-5 | TGTGCCAGCAGCTTGGCGGGTAGAGAGGGATGGACCACCGGGGAGCTGTTTTTT | CASSLAGREGWTTGELFF
. | TRBJ1-1 | . | TRBV5-5 | TGTGCCAGCAGCTTGTTAGGGGGGGACACTGAAGCTTTCTTT | CASSLLGGDTEAFF
. | TRBJ2-7 | . | TRBV11-3 | TGTGCCAGCAGCGTTCGCTACGAGCAGTACTTC | CASSVRYEQYF
many | TRBJ2-1 | . | TRBV5-1 | TGCGCCAGCAGCCCCAGGACCACCTACAATGAGCAGTTCTTC | CASSPRTTYNEQFF
many | TRBJ2-1 | . | TRBV28 | TGTGCCAGCAGAACCTTCCGGGACTCCTCCTACAATGAGCAGTTCTTC | CASRTFRDSSYNEQFF
. | TRBJ1-5 | . | TRBV28 | TGTGCCAGCAGGGGCCCGGGTCAGCCCCAGCATTTT | CASRGPGQPQHF
. | TRBJ1-2 | . | TRBV24-1 | TGTGCCACCAGTGATTTGCTCCAGGCCCTGGCCCCGCTTATATACTATGGCTACACCTTC | CATSDLLQALAPLIYYGYTF
few | TRBJ2-1 | TRBD2 | TRBV9 | TGTGCCAGCAGCGTATCCGGGACTAGCTCCCACAATGAGCAGTTCTTC | CASSVSGTSSHNEQFF
many | TRBJ2-7 | TRBD1 | TRBV28 | TGTGCCAGCGGGGTACAGGGGACCTACGAGCAGTACTTC | CASGVQGTYEQYF
. | TRBJ1-6 | . | TRBV7-9 | TGTGCCAGCAGCTTAATGTCGAGGGATTCACCCCTCCACTTT | CASSLMSRDSPLHF
. | TRBJ1-1 | . | TRBV11-2 | TGTGCCAGCAGCTTCGCGGGGGCCTTGAACACTGAAGCTTTCTTT | CASSFAGALNTEAFF
few | TRBJ2-1 | TRBD1 | TRBV5-4 | TGTGCCAGCAGCCCAAAGGGACAGGGAATCTACAATGAGCAGTTCTTC | CASSPKGQGIYNEQFF
many | TRBJ2-3 | . | TRBV3-1 | TGTGCCAGCAGCCAAGACCTAGGGCGCACAGATACGCAGTATTTT | CASSQDLGRTDTQYF
many | TRBJ2-6 | . | TRBV27 | TGTGCCAGCAGTCTGAATACAGGGTCAGGGGCCAACGTCCTGACTTTC | CASSLNTGSGANVLTF